This T cell receptor (beta chain) was identified in a study of low-dose radiotherapy and immunotherapy resistance in tumors. Study details: Administration of intravenous cyclophosphamide at 200 mg/m2 took place every two weeks, one day before radiation and immunotherapy.

There are many counts of this clonotype. Priming of first-strand cDNA relied on TRAV- and TRBV-specific primers (covering alpha and beta chains). It was with a constant-region primer and a V-primer adapter that TCRs were amplified over roughly 18 PCR cycles. The mRNA which had been isolated was amplified by in vitro transcription. MiXCR was run by TCRdb on the reads, yielding one entry per CDR3 protein. The repertoire holds roughly 36,000 distinct CDR3 sequences, less than 40% seen once, with less than 4% in the top ten. Noted time point: before trial treatment. All eligible patients presented with advanced solid tumors that contained no tumor-infiltrating lymphocytes. The germline V gene has CDR1 MNHEY and CDR2 SVGEGT. The CDR3 consists of 14 residues. Deletions cut 8 bases from V and 1 base from J, with 14 bases between.

The sample in question was PBMCs, obtained before treatment. The rearrangement links TRBV6-2 or TRBV6-3 to TRBJ2-5, with D unresolved. This sequence originates from a male donor with gallbladder cancer. The CDR3 DNA is TGTGCCAGCCGACCAACACCGATCCAAGAGACCCAGTACTTC. Its protein product is CASRPTPIQETQYF.